One sample yielded the 21 T cell receptor beta chains listed below, sequenced in a study of blood T cell repertoires in COVID-19. TCRdb keeps only in-frame clones here, not all; method: immunoSEQ multiplex PCR. The sample holds 360,000 or so clones, around nine tenths seen once. The material sequenced was PBMCs or T cells enriched from blood (not recorded which). The origin of the receptors is a woman between 25 and 40 years old who had been exposed to COVID-19.

This clone has just one count. J is TRBJ1-2 and V is TRBV6-5; TRBD1 is a possible D gene (6 bases). Germline CDR1 reads MNHEY; CDR2 reads SVGAGI. V was shortened by 4 bases and J by 4 bases, with 13 bases between the two germline ends. CDR3 length equals 14 residues. CDR3 nucleotides: TGTGCCAGCAGTTCGTTGCGACAGGCCTATGGCTACACCTTC. It is translated as CASSSLRQAYGYTF.

The V call is TRBV18, the J call TRBJ1-1; 8 bases map to TRBD1. Germline lookup yields CDR1 KGHSH and CDR2 LQKENI. Losses at the gene ends were 1 base for V and 3 bases for J; bases not matched to a gene: 4. The CDR3 loop spans 15 amino acids. The chain's CDR3 is CASSPRQGRYTEAFF. As DNA, the CDR3 is TGTGCCAGCTCACCACGACAGGGGAGGTACACTGAAGCTTTCTTT.

This rearrangement joins TRBV28 to TRBJ1-1; 7 bases are shared with TRBD1. The CDR3 loop spans 12 amino acids. The trim removed 1 base at V and 11 bases at J, leaving 4 bases unmatched. CDR1 is MDHEN and CDR2 is SYDVKM in the germline V gene. The CDR3 loop reads CASSLLSRGAFF. CDR3 DNA: TGTGCCAGCAGTTTATTAAGCAGGGGGGCTTTCTTT.

J is TRBJ2-1 and V is TRBV25-1; D perhaps matches TRBD2 (6 bases). The CDR3 spans 14 residues. The germline CDR1 and CDR2 sequences are MGHDK and SYGVNS. V was shortened by 8 bases and J by 3 bases, with 14 bases between the two germline ends. CDR3 sequence reads: CASRDPGGYNEQFF. The CDR3 DNA is TGTGCCAGCCGAGACCCCGGGGGCTACAATGAGCAGTTCTTC.

The chain joins TRBV5-1 to TRBJ2-5, with 7 bases fitting TRBD1. CDR1 and CDR2 from the germline V gene are SGHRS and YFSETQ. This CDR3 spans 15 amino acids. V trimming: 4 bases; J trimming: 0 bases; junction bases outside the gene matches: 6. The CDR3, as DNA: TGCGCCAGCAGCATCGTACAGGGGCACCAAGAGACCCAGTACTTC. It specifies CASSIVQGHQETQYF.

The J gene is TRBJ1-1, the V gene TRBV24-1, with unresolved D. The germline V and J ends were trimmed by 2 bases and 4 bases, with 13 bases remaining between them. Germline lookup yields CDR1 KGHDR and CDR2 SFDVKD. This CDR3 comprises 15 residues. Here the CDR3 reads CATSDSTQPLTEAFF. The CDR3 bases are TGTGCCACCAGTGATTCGACACAGCCCCTCACTGAAGCTTTCTTT.

This clone was recorded once. V is TRBV28 and J is TRBJ2-1, with D unclear. The V gene's germline CDR1 is MDHEN and CDR2 SYDVKM. Deletions cut 7 bases from V and 0 bases from J, with 7 bases between. The CDR3 loop spans 13 amino acids. This chain's CDR3 is CASTPDSYNEQFF. The CDR3 DNA reads TGTGCCAGCACTCCAGACTCCTACAATGAGCAGTTCTTC.

The chain couples TRBV5-1 to TRBJ2-7; 9 nucleotides line up with TRBD2. Trimming at V came to 1 base and at J to 6 bases, leaving 2 bases not matched to a gene. The length of the CDR3 is 13 residues. Germline CDR1 reads SGHRS; CDR2 reads YFSETQ. The CDR3 region has the DNA TGCGCCAGCAGCTTGCTAGCGGGAAGCGAGCAGTACTTC. This translates into CASSLLAGSEQYF. Using reference TRBV5-1 and TRBJ2-7 for the parts outside the CDR3, the full variable domain is KAGVTQTPRYLIKTRGQQVTLSCSPISGHRSVSWYQQTPGQGLQFLFEYFSETQRNKGNFPGRFSGRQFSNSRSEMNVSTLELGDSALYLCASSLLAGSEQYFGPGTRLTVT.

The V call is TRBV18, the J call TRBJ1-2, with D possibly matching TRBD1 (6 bases). The length of the CDR3 is 14 residues. CDR1 and CDR2 from the germline V gene are KGHSH and LQKENI. Trimming stripped 0 bases from V and 8 bases from J, with 13 bases between. The CDR3 protein is CASSPPRAGAGYTF. The CDR3 nucleotides read TGTGCCAGCTCACCACCACGGGCAGGGGCAGGCTACACCTTC.

The chain employs TRBV19 and TRBJ1-5, with no clear D. CDR1 and CDR2 (germline): LNHDA, SQIVND (reference sequence). The CDR3 is 13 residues long. The V and J ends lost 8 bases and 0 bases respectively, with 8 bases between them. DNA of the CDR3: TGTGCCAGTGGTGAGGTTAGCAATCAGCCCCAGCATTTT. Its protein is CASGEVSNQPQHF.

The chain is built from TRBV28 and TRBJ2-5; 10 positions agree with TRBD2. From germline, CDR1 is MDHEN and CDR2 SYDVKM. V trimming: 1 base; J trimming: 7 bases; junction bases outside the gene matches: 9. The CDR3 has 16 amino acids. In DNA form, the CDR3 reads TGTGCCAGCAGTTTATCGGCTAGCGGGAGTTTGGGGACCCAGTACTTC. It codes for CASSLSASGSLGTQYF.

V is TRBV5-1 and J is TRBJ1-2; possible D gene TRBD1, 5 bases. V lost 6 bases to trimming and J lost 6 bases, with 24 bases between them. There are 16 residues in the CDR3. Germline V CDR1 and CDR2: SGHRS, YFSETQ. Here the CDR3 reads CASTTLGGPDLNGYTF. CDR3 DNA: TGCGCCAGCACCACCTTGGGGGGTCCGGATCTGAATGGCTACACCTTC. The full variable domain, with the rest looked up from reference TRBV5-1 and TRBJ1-2, is KAGVTQTPRYLIKTRGQQVTLSCSPISGHRSVSWYQQTPGQGLQFLFEYFSETQRNKGNFPGRFSGRQFSNSRSEMNVSTLELGDSALYLCASTTLGGPDLNGYTFGSGTRLTVV.

J is TRBJ1-3 and V is TRBV3-1 (or the pseudogene TRBV3-2); D unclear. Germline values: CDR1 LGHDT, CDR2 YNNKEL (reference sequence). Trimming stripped 0 bases from V and 4 bases from J, with 10 bases between. The CDR3 covers 15 residues. The CDR3 here is CASSQDTQPGNTIYF. The CDR3 region has the DNA TGTGCCAGCAGCCAAGATACACAGCCCGGAAACACCATATATTTT.

This sequence joins TRBV6-1 and TRBJ1-2; D not certain. The V gene's germline CDR1 is MNHNS and CDR2 SASEGT. CDR3 length equals 15 residues. Trimming removed 2 bases at V and 3 bases at J, with 13 bases between. CDR3 residues: CASSETWALDYGYTF. Here the CDR3 DNA reads TGTGCCAGCAGTGAAACGTGGGCGTTGGACTATGGCTACACCTTC.

In its sample, this clone was seen once. V usage is TRBV19 and J usage is TRBJ2-3; D not certain. Between the trimmed V and J ends, which lost 10 bases and 4 bases, there was a span of 9 bases. Germline-derived CDR1 and CDR2 are LNHDA and SQIVND (reference sequence). This CDR3 is 11 amino acids long. CDR3 protein: CATAVSDTQYF. CDR3 DNA sequence: TGTGCCACCGCGGTCTCAGATACGCAGTATTTT. Together with reference TRBV19 and TRBJ2-3, the CDR3 gives the full variable domain: DGGITQSPKYLFRKEGQNVTLSCEQNLNHDAMYWYRQDPGQGLRLIYYSQIVNDFQKGDIAEGYSVSREKKESFPLTVTSAQKNPTAFYLCATAVSDTQYFGPGTRLTVL.

V and J are TRBV19 and TRBJ2-7, with D possibly TRBD2 on 5 matching bases. Trimming shortened V by 5 bases and J by 6 bases, and 17 bases separated the two germline ends. The CDR3 contains 14 residues. CDR1 is LNHDA, CDR2 SQIVND, per germline (reference sequence). The CDR3 loop is CASSERTLFGEQYF. The CDR3, as DNA: TGTGCCAGTAGTGAGCGGACTTTATTCGGCGAGCAGTACTTC.

J is TRBJ1-2 and V is TRBV12-3 or TRBV12-4, with D hard to call. V lost 0 bases and J lost 10, with 12 bases in between. This CDR3 comprises 13 residues. The CDR3 sequence: CASSLAQRADYTF. In nucleotides, the CDR3 is TGTGCCAGCAGTTTAGCGCAGAGGGCCGACTACACCTTC.

J is TRBJ2-5 and V is TRBV11-2, with 8 bases matching TRBD1. The CDR3 runs 16 residues. Germline lookup yields CDR1 SGHAT and CDR2 FQNNGV. The V segment lost 6 bases and the J segment 6 bases; nucleotides outside the gene matches: 15. CDR3 region: CASSTRVRDRRQTQYF. CDR3 DNA: TGTGCCAGCAGTACCCGAGTCCGGGACAGGCGGCAGACCCAGTACTTC. The variable domain in full, with the rest retrieved from reference TRBV11-2 and TRBJ2-5, is EAGVAQSPRYKIIEKRQSVAFWCNPISGHATLYWYQQILGQGPKLLIQFQNNGVVDDSQLPKDRFSAERLKGVDSTLKIQPAKLEDSAVYLCASSTRVRDRRQTQYFGPGTRLLVL.

The genes are TRBV25-1 and TRBJ2-1; 7 bases are shared with TRBD1. After removal of 8 bases from V and 7 bases from J, the junction contained 20 bases not matched to a gene. CDR1 and CDR2 (germline): MGHDK, SYGVNS. The CDR3 extends over 17 amino acids. The CDR3 sequence: CASGPPLDRQVENEQFF. The CDR3 DNA reads as TGTGCCAGCGGCCCTCCGCTGGACAGGCAAGTGGAGAATGAGCAGTTCTTC.

Notes on this clone: The identical CDR3 is also encoded by other nucleotide sequences in the sample. The J gene is TRBJ1-3, the V gene TRBV3-1 (or the pseudogene TRBV3-2); weak D call: TRBD1 (5 bases). Trimming shortened V by 0 bases and J by 1 base, and 7 bases separated the two germline ends. This CDR3 is built from 15 residues. Germline values: CDR1 LGHDT, CDR2 YNNKEL (reference sequence). The CDR3 loop reads CASSQDQGSGNTIYF. The CDR3 region has the DNA TGTGCCAGCAGCCAAGATCAGGGTTCTGGAAACACCATATATTTT.

J is TRBJ1-5 and V is TRBV29-1, with a possible D match to TRBD1 (6 bases). With 6 bases removed from V and 1 base from J, the gap between germline ends came to 13 bases. Per germline, CDR1 SQVTM and CDR2 ANQGSEA. This CDR3 region has 14 residues. Here the CDR3 DNA reads TGCAGCGTGGGGGGGGCAGGAAGCAATCAGCCCCAGCATTTT. Translation: CSVGGAGSNQPQHF.